This T cell receptor beta chain was captured by sequencing in a study of T-cell reconstitution after alpha-beta-depleted transplantation in children. Unique molecular identifiers were incorporated during preparation of the TCRbeta library. A single record per CDR3 protein comes from TCRdb applying MiXCR to the PCR reads. Of about 540,000 distinct CDR3 sequences listed, around 20% are singletons. In germline, CDR1 is SGHVS, CDR2 FQNEAQ. V was shortened by 4 bases and J by 3 bases, with 16 bases between the two germline ends. The CDR3 has 15 amino acids. The sequenced sample was PBMCs from the stem cell graft donor, obtained from the stem cell graft. The gene calls are TRBV7-8 and TRBJ2-7; D may be TRBD1 or TRBD2 (5 bases each). The receptor was derived from a human donor who donated a stem cell graft to a child with acute lymphoblastic leukemia. CDR3 in amino acids: CASSWARRGHYEQYF. The CDR3 region has the DNA TGTGCCAGCAGCTGGGCTCGTCGGGGCCACTACGAGCAGTACTTC.